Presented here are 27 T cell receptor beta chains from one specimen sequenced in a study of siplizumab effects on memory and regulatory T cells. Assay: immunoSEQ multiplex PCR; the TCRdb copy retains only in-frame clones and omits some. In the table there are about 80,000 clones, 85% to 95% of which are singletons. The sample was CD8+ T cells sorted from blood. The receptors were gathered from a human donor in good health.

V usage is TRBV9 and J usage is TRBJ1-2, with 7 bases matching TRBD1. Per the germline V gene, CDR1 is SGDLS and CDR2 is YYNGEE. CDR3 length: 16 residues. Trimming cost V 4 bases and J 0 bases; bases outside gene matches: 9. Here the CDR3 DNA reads TGTGCCAGCAGCCCTCAGGGGGGAGCAGCTAACTATGGCTACACCTTC. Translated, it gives CASSPQGGAANYGYTF.

This CDR3 reads CASSPIAGDTQYF. CDR3 coding DNA: TGTGCCAGTAGTCCCATAGCGGGAGATACGCAGTATTTT. V gene TRBV19 combines with J gene TRBJ2-3, with 7 bases fitting TRBD2. With 5 bases clipped from V and 5 bases from J, the junction kept 4 bases outside the gene matches. CDR1 and CDR2 from the germline V gene are LNHDA and SQIVND (reference sequence). The CDR3 is made up of 13 amino acids.

CDR3 DNA sequence: TGTGCCAGCAGTTTCCCGGGACAGTCTTTCTACGAGCAGTACTTC. Protein product: CASSFPGQSFYEQYF. This chain joins TRBV27 and TRBJ2-7, with 7 bases lining up with TRBD1. Per the germline V gene, CDR1 is MNHEY and CDR2 is SMNVEV (reference sequence). J was trimmed by 3 bases and V by 3 bases; bases with no gene match: 8. The CDR3 totals 15 residues.

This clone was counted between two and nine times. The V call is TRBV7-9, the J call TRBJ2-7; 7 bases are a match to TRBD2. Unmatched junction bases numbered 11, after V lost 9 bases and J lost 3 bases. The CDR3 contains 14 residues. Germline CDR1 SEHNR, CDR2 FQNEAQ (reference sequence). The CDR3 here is CASGEIAGLYEQYF. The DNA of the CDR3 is TGTGCCAGTGGGGAGATAGCGGGCCTCTACGAGCAGTACTTC.

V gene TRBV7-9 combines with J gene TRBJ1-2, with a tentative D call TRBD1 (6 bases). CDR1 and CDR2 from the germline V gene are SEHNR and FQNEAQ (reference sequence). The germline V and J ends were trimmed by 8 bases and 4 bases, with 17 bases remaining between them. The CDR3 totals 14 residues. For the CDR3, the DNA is TGTGCCAGCGTGGGTGGCGGGGGCTCCTATGGCTACACCTTC. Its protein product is CASVGGGGSYGYTF.

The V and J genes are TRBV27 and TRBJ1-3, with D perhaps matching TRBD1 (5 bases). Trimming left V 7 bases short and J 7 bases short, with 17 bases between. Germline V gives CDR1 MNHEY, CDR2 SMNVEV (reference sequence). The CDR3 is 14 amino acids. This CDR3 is CASNFQGTCNTIYF. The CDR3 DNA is TGTGCCAGCAATTTCCAGGGAACGTGCAACACCATATATTTT.

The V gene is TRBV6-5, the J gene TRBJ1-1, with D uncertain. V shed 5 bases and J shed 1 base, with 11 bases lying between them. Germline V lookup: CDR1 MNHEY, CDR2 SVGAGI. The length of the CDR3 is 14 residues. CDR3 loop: CASSKDETNTEAFF. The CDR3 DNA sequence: TGTGCCAGCAGTAAGGACGAGACGAACACTGAAGCTTTCTTT.

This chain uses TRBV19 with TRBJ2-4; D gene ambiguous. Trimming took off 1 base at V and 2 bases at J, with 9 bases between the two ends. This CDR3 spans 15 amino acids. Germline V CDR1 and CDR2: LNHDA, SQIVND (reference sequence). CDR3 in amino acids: CASSIVRSSKNIQYF. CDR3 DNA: TGTGCCAGTAGTATAGTTCGCAGTTCCAAAAACATTCAGTACTTC.

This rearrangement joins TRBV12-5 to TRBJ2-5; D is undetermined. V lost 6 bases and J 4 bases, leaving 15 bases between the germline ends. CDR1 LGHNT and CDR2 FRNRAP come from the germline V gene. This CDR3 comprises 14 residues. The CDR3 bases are TGTGCTAGTGGGAACCCGAGTTTATTAGAGACCCAGTACTTC. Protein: CASGNPSLLETQYF.

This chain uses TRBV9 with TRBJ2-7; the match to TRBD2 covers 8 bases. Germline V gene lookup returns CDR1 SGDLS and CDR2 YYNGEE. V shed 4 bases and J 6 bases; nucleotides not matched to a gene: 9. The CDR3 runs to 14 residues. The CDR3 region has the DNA TGTGCCAGCAGCTTGGGGGGACTAGGGAGCGAGCAGTACTTC. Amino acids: CASSLGGLGSEQYF.

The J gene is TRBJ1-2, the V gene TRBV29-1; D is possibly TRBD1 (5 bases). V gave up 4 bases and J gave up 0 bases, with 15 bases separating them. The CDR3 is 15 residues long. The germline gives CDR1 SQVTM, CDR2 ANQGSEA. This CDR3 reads CSVGPGPEANYGYTF. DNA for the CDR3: TGCAGCGTTGGGCCAGGGCCGGAGGCTAACTATGGCTACACCTTC. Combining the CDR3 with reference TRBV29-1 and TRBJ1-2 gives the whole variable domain SAVISQKPSRDICQRGTSLTIQCQVDSQVTMMFWYRQQPGQSLTLIATANQGSEATYESGFVIDKFPISRPNLTFSTLTVSNMSPEDSSIYLCSVGPGPEANYGYTFGSGTRLTVV.

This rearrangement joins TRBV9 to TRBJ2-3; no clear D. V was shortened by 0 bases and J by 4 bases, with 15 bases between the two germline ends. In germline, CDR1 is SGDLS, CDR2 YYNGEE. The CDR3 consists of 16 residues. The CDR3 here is CASSVGATRYADTQYF. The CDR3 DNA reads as TGTGCCAGCAGCGTAGGGGCCACCCGATACGCAGATACGCAGTATTTT.

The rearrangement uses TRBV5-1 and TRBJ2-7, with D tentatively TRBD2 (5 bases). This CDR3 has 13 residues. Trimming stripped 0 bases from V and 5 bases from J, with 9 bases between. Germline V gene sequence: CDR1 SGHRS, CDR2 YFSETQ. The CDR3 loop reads CASSLGFGDEQYF. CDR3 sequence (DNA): TGCGCCAGCAGCTTGGGATTCGGGGACGAGCAGTACTTC. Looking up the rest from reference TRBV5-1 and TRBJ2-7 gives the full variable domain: KAGVTQTPRYLIKTRGQQVTLSCSPISGHRSVSWYQQTPGQGLQFLFEYFSETQRNKGNFPGRFSGRQFSNSRSEMNVSTLELGDSALYLCASSLGFGDEQYFGPGTRLTVT.

CDR3 in amino acids: CSVEGGGQGYEQYF. Here the CDR3 DNA reads TGCAGCGTTGAAGGGGGAGGACAGGGCTACGAGCAGTACTTC. This chain uses TRBV29-1 with TRBJ2-5, with TRBD1 matching 8 bases. The J call may be incorrect, as the DNA end agrees better with TRBJ2-7. The CDR3 runs to 14 residues. In germline, CDR1 is SQVTM, CDR2 ANQGSEA.

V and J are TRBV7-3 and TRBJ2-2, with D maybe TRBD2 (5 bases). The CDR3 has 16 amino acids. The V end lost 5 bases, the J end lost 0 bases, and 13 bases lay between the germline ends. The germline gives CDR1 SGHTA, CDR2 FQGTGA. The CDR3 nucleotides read TGTGCCAGCAGCCGGACTGCCACCGCGAACACCGGGGAGCTGTTTTTT. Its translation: CASSRTATANTGELFF.

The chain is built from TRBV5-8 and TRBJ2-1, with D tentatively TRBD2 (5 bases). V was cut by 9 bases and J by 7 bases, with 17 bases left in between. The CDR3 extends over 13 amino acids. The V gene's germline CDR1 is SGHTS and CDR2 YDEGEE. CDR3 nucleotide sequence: TGTGCCATTTTGGTCGGGGTCCCGAATGAGCAGTTCTTC. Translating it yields CAILVGVPNEQFF.

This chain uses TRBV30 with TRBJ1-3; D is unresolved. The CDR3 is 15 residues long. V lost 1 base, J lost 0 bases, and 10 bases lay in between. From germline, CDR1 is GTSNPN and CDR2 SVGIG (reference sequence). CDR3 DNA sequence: TGTGCCTGGAGTGACAGTAGTGACTCTGGAAACACCATATATTTT. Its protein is CAWSDSSDSGNTIYF.

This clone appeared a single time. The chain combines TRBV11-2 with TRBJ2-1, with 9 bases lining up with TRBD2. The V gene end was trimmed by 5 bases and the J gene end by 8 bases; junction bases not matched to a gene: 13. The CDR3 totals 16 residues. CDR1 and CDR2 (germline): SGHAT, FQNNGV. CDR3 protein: CASSLYRIAGEDEQFF. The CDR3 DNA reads TGTGCCAGCAGCCTATACCGAATAGCGGGAGAAGATGAGCAGTTCTTC.

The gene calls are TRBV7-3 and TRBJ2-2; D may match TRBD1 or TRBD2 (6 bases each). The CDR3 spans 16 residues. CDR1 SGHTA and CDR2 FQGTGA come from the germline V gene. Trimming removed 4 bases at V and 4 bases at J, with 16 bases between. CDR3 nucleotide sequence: TGTGCCAGCAGCTCTCCCTCAAGGGGGGTCACCGGGGAGCTGTTTTTT. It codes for CASSSPSRGVTGELFF.

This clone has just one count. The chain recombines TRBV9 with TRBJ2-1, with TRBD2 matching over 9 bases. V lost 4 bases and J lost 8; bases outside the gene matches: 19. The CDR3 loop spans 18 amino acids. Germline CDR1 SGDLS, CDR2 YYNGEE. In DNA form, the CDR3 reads TGTGCCAGCAGCACCCGAAAGTCTGGTGCGGGAGGGCCGTATGAGCAGTTCTTC. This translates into CASSTRKSGAGGPYEQFF. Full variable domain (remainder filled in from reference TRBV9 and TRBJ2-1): DSGVTQTPKHLITATGQRVTLRCSPRSGDLSVYWYQQSLDQGLQFLIQYYNGEERAKGNILERFSAQQFPDLHSELNLSSLELGDSALYFCASSTRKSGAGGPYEQFFGPGTRLTVL.

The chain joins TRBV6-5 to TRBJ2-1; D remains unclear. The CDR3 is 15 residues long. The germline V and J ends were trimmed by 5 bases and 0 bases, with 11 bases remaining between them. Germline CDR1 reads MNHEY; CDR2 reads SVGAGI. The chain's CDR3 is CASSPDGSSYNEQFF. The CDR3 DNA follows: TGTGCCAGCAGTCCGGACGGCAGCTCCTACAATGAGCAGTTCTTC.

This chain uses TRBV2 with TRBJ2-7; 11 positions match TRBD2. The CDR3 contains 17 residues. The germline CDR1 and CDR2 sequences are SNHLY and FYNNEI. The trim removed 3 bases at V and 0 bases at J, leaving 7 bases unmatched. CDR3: CASSDPSLAGDSYEQYF. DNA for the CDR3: TGTGCCAGCAGTGATCCCTCACTAGCGGGGGACTCCTACGAGCAGTACTTC.

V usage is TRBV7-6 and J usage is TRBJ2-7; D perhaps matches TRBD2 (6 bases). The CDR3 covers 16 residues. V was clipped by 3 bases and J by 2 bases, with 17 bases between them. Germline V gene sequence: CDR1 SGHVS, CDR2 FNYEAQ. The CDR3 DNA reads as TGTGCCAGCAGCTTGCGGACTCCCGGGAGCACCTACGAGCAGTACTTC. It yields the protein CASSLRTPGSTYEQYF.

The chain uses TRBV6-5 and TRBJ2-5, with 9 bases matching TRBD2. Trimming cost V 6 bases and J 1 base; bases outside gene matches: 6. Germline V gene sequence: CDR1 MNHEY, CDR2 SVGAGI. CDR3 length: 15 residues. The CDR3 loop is CASSLTSGIQETQYF. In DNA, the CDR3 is TGTGCCAGCAGCTTGACTAGCGGTATCCAAGAGACCCAGTACTTC.

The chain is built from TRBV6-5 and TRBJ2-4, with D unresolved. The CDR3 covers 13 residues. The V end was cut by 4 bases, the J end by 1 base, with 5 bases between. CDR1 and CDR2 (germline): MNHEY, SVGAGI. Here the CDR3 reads CASSSGAKNIQYF. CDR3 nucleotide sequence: TGTGCCAGCAGTTCCGGGGCCAAAAACATTCAGTACTTC.

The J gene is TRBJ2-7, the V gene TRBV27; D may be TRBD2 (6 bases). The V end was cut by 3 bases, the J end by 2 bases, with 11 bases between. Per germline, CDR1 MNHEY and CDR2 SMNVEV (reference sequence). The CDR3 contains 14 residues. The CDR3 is CASSFGTGPYEQYF. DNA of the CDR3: TGTGCCAGCAGTTTCGGGACTGGCCCCTACGAGCAGTACTTC.

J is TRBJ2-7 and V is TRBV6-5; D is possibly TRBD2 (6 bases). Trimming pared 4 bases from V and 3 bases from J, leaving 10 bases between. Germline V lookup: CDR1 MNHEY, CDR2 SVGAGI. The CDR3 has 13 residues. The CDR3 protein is CASSSRGNYEQYF. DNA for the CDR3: TGTGCCAGCAGTTCACGCGGGAACTACGAGCAGTACTTC.